This entry lists 5 T cell receptor beta chains sequenced from one sample in a study of radiation and T cells in renal cell carcinoma (dated by TCRdb to the early 2020s). The library was obtained by the immunoSEQ multiplex PCR assay. TCRdb re-hosts the immuneACCESS table, in-frame sequences only. Its copies lack some clones; in the studies checked, an unresolved V gene accounts for under half of them, and the cause for the rest is not known. This sample comprises 120,000 or so clones, around four fifths of them detected only once. 1.5% to 2% of the sample is in the top ten clones. Taken with the paper, the label for time point translates to: blood 2 weeks post-SBRT. This sample's treatment or condition label indicates: 15 Gy SBRT to primary tumor, nephrectomy 4 weeks later. Sample: blood, taken from a patient whose treatment included radiotherapy and nephrectomy. These TCRs come from a woman aged 55-70 years with renal cell carcinoma.

This chain joins TRBV20-1 and TRBJ1-1; D gene uncertain. Germline V gene lookup returns CDR1 DFQATT and CDR2 SNEGSKA (reference sequence). V lost 5 bases and J 4 bases, leaving 8 bases between the germline ends. This CDR3 spans 11 amino acids. The CDR3 region is CSAPVSTEAFF. The DNA for the CDR3 is TGCAGTGCTCCAGTTTCCACTGAAGCTTTCTTT.

CDR3 region: CASIRTTANYGYTF. As DNA, the CDR3 is TGTGCCAGCATCCGAACGACGGCCAACTATGGCTACACCTTC. The J gene is TRBJ1-2, the V gene TRBV27; D unclear. The germline CDR1 and CDR2 sequences are MNHEY and SMNVEV (reference sequence). This CDR3 region has 14 residues. V lost 7 bases and J 2 bases, leaving 14 bases between the germline ends.

The gene calls are TRBV11-2 and TRBJ1-1; no firm D call. This CDR3 has 12 amino acids. Germline V CDR1 and CDR2: SGHAT, FQNNGV. V lost 4 bases, J lost 0 bases, and 3 bases lay in between. The CDR3 sequence is CASSWVNTEAFF. The DNA of the CDR3 is TGTGCCAGCAGCTGGGTGAACACTGAAGCTTTCTTT.

The chain couples TRBV13 to TRBJ2-3, with D uncertain. Germline-derived CDR1 and CDR2 are PRHDT and FYEKMQ (reference sequence). The CDR3 covers 14 residues. Trimming cost V 4 bases and J 2 bases, with 10 bases left between them. This CDR3 reads CASSSLGNTDTQYF. The CDR3 bases are TGTGCCAGCAGCTCCTTAGGGAACACAGATACGCAGTATTTT. Full variable domain (outside the CDR3, taken from reference TRBV13 and TRBJ2-3): AAGVIQSPRHLIKEKRETATLKCYPIPRHDTVYWYQQGPGQDPQFLISFYEKMQSDKGSIPDRFSAQQFSDYHSELNMSSLELGDSALYFCASSSLGNTDTQYFGPGTRLTVL.

V gene TRBV9 combines with J gene TRBJ1-2; D perhaps matches TRBD1 (5 bases). The CDR3 covers 15 residues. V was clipped by 1 base and J by 4 bases, with 14 bases between them. In germline, CDR1 is SGDLS, CDR2 YYNGEE. The CDR3 sequence: CASSVNGGDGYGYTF. The CDR3 region has the DNA TGTGCCAGCAGCGTAAATGGAGGGGACGGCTATGGCTACACCTTC.